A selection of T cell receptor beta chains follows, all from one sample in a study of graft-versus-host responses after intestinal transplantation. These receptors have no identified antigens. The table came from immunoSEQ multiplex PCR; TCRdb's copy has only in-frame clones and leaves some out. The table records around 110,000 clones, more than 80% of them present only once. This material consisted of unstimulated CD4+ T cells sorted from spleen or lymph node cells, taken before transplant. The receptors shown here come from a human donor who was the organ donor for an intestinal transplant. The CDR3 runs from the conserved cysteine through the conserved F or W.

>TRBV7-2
CASTQGHSNTEAFF
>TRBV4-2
CASSQGVGAPPSYNEQFF
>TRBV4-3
CASSVLAGDADTQYF
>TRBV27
CASSGTRTYEQYF
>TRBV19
CASTDKNTPTSGRLGYEQYF
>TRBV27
CASSLSGRSSYEQYF
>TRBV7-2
CASSLAGGNTEAFF
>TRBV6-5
CASSYSVLMNTEAFF
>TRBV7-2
CASSLAGTGSEKLFF
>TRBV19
CASSIRSRSNTEAFF
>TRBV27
CASQDHRGRTYEQCF
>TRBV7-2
CASSTWSYNEQFF
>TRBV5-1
CASSSSLGQGAADTQYF
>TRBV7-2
CASSLGPPDRGLVAFF
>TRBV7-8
CASSSNRGNDQPQHF
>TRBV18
CASSAGYNEQFF
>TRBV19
CASSRQGATMNTEAFF
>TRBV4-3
CASSQAGSSGNTIYF
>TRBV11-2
CASSFILAGAGELFF
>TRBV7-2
CASSSGTGSEYGYTF